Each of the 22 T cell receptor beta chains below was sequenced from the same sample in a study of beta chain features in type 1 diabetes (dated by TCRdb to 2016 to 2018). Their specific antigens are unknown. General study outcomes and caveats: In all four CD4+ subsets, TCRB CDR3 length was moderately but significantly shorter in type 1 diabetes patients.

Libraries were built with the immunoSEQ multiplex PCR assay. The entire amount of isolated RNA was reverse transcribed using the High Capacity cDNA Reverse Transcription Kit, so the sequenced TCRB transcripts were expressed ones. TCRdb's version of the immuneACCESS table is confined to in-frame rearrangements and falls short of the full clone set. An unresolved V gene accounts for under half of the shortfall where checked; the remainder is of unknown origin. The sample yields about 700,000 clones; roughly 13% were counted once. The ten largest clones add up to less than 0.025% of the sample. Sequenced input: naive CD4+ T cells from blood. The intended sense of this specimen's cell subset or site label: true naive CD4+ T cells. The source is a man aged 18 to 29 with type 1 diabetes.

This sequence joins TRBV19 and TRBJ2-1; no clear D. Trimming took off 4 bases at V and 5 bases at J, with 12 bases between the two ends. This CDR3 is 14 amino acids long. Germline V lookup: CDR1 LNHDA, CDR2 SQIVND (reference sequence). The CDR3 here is CASSTTLQNNEQFF. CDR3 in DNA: TGTGCCAGTAGTACCACCCTACAGAACAATGAGCAGTTCTTC.

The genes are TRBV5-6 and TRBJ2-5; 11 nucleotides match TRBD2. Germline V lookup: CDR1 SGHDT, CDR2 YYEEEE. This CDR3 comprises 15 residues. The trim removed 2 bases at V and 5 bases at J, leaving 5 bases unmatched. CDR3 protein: CASSFLRTSGETQYF. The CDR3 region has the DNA TGTGCCAGCAGCTTTCTGAGGACTAGCGGGGAGACCCAGTACTTC.

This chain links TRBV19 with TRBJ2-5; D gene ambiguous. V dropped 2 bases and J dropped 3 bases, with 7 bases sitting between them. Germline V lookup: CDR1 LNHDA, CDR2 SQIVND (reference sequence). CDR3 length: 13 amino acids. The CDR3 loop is CASSISWEETQYF. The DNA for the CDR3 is TGTGCCAGTAGTATAAGTTGGGAAGAGACCCAGTACTTC.

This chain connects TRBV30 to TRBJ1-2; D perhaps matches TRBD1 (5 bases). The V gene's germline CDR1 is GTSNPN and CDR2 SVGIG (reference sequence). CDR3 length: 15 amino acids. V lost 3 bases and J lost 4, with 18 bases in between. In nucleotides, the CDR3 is TGTGCCTGGAGCCCGACAGTGCCAACCCGCTATGGCTACACCTTC. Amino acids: CAWSPTVPTRYGYTF. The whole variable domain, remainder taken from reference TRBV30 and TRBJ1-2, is SQTIHQWPATLVQPVGSPLSLECTVEGTSNPNLYWYRQAAGRGLQLLFYSVGIGQISSEVPQNLSASRPQDRQFILSSKKLLLSDSGFYLCAWSPTVPTRYGYTFGSGTRLTVV.

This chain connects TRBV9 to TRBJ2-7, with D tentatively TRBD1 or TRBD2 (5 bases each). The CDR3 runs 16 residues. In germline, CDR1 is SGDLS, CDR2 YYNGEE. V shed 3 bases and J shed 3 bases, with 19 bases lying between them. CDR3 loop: CASSEGPGQINYEQYF. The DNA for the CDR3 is TGTGCCAGCAGCGAGGGACCCGGGCAGATAAACTACGAGCAGTACTTC.

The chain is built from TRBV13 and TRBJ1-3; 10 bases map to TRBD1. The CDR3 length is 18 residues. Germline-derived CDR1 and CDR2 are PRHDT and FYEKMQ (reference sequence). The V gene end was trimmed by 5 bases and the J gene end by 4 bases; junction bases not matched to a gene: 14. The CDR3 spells CASSALNKGQGYGNTIYF. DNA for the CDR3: TGTGCCAGCAGCGCATTGAACAAGGGACAGGGGTACGGAAACACCATATATTTT.

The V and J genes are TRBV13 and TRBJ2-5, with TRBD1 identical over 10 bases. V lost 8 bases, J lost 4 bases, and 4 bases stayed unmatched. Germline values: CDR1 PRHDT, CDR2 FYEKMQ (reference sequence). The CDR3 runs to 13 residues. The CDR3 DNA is TGTGCCAGCGGACAGGGGGTTCGAGAGACCCAGTACTTC. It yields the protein CASGQGVRETQYF. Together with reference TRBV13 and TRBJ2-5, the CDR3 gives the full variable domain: AAGVIQSPRHLIKEKRETATLKCYPIPRHDTVYWYQQGPGQDPQFLISFYEKMQSDKGSIPDRFSAQQFSDYHSELNMSSLELGDSALYFCASGQGVRETQYFGPGTRLLVL.

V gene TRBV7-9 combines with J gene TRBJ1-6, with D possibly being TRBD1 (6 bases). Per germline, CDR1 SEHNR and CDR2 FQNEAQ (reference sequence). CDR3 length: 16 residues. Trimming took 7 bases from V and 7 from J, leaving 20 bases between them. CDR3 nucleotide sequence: TGTGCCAGCACCTTCGCCAGGGCAGGGGCCAATTCACCCCTCCACTTT. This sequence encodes CASTFARAGANSPLHF.

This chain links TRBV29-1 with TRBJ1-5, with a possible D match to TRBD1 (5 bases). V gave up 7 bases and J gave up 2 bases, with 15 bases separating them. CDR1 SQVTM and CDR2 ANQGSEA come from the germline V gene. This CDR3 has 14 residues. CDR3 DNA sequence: TGCAGCGCATCGGACACCGATCGCAATCAGCCCCAGCATTTT. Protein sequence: CSASDTDRNQPQHF.

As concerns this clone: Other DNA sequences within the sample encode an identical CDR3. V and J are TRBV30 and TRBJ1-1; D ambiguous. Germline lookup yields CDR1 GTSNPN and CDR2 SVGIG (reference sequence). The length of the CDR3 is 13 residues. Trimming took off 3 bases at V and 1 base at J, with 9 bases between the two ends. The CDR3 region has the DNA TGTGCCTGGAGCCCGTGGGGGAACACTGAAGCTTTCTTT. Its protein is CAWSPWGNTEAFF.

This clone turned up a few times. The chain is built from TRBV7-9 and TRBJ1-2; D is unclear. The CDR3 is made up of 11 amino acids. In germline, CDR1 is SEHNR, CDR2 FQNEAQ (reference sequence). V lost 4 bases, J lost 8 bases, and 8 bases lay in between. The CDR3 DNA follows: TGTGCCAGCAGCTCTAGCGTCGGCTACACCTTC. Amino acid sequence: CASSSSVGYTF.

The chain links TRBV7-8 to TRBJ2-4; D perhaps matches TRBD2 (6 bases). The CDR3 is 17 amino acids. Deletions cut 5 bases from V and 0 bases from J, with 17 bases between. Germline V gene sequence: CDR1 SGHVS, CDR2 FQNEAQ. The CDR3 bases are TGTGCCAGCAGCCACAGAGGCGGGATCGAAGCCAAAAACATTCAGTACTTC. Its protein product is CASSHRGGIEAKNIQYF.

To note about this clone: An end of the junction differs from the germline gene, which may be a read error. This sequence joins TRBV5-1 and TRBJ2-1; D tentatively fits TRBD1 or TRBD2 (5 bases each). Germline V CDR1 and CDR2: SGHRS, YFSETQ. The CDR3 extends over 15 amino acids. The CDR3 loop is CASSFGNSQQLGVLF. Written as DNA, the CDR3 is TGCGCCAGCAGCTTCGGGAACAGTCAACAACTGGGGGTCCTCTTC.

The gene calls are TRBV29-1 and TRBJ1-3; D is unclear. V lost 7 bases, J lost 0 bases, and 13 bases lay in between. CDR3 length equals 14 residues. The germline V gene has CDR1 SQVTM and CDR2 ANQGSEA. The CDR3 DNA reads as TGCAGCGCTTTAGCGGATTCCTCTGGAAACACCATATATTTT. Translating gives CSALADSSGNTIYF.

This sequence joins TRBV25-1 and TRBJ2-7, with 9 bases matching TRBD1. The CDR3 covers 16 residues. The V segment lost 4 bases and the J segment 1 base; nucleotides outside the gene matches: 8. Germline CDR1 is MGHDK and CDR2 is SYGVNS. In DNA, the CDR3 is TGTGCCAGCAGTGTAGGTGGGACAGGGATTTCCTACGAGCAGTACTTC. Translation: CASSVGGTGISYEQYF.

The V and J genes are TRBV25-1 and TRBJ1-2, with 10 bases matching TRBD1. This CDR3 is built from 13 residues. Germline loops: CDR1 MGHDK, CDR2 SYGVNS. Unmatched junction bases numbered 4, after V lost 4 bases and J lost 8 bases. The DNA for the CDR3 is TGTGCCAGCAGTGTCGGGACAGGGGCCGGCTACACCTTC. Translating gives CASSVGTGAGYTF.

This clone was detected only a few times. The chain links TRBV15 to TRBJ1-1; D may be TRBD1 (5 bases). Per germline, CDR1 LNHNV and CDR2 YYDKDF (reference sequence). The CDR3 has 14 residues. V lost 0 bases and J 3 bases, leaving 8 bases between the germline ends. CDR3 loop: CATSRDRVDTEAFF. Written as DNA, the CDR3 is TGTGCCACCAGCAGAGACAGGGTGGACACTGAAGCTTTCTTT.

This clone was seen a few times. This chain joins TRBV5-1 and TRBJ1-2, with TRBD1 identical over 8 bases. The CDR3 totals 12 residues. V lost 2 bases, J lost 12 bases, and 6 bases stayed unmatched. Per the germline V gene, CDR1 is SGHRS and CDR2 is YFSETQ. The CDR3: CASSFGTGVNTF. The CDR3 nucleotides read TGCGCCAGCAGCTTTGGGACAGGTGTTAACACCTTC.

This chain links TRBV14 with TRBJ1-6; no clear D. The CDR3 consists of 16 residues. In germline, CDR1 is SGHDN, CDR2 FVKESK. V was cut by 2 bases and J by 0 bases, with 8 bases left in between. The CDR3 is CASSQTTSSYNSPLHF. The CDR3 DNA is TGTGCCAGCAGCCAAACGACCAGCTCCTATAATTCACCCCTCCACTTT.

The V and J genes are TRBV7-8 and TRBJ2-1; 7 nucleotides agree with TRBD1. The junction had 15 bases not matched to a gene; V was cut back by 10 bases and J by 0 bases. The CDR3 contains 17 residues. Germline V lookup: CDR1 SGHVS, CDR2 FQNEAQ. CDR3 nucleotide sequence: TGTGCCACAGACAGCTTCTCCTACAGGGGCTCCTACAATGAGCAGTTCTTC. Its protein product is CATDSFSYRGSYNEQFF.

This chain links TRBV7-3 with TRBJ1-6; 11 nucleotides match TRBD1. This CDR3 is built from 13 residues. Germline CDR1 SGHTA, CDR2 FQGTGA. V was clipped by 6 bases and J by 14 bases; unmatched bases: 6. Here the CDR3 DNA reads TGTGCCAGCAGTTCCAGGACAGGGGGCACCCTCCACTTT. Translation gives CASSSRTGGTLHF.

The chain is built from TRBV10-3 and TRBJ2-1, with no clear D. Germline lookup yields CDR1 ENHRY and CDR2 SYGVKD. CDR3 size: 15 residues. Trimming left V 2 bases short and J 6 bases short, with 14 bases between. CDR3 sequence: CAISETGDMTNEQFF. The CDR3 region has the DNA TGTGCCATCAGTGAGACTGGGGATATGACCAATGAGCAGTTCTTC.